The 9 T cell receptor beta chains listed next were all sequenced from one sample in a study of graft-versus-host responses after intestinal transplantation. Repertoires were generated with immunoSEQ multiplex PCR, while TCRdb's copy carries only in-frame clones and drops some. This repertoire shows around 7,400 clones, almost 70% found once; its top ten account for about 20%. From the graft tissue, intraepithelial and lamina propria lymphocytes were released through processing. Sequencing was performed on ileum tissue, taken around 34 weeks after intestinal transplantation. Source of these receptors: a human patient who received an intestinal transplant, so some T cells may come from the graft donor.

The chain combines TRBV28 with TRBJ1-1; D is ambiguous. This CDR3 spans 14 amino acids. The V gene lost 1 base and the J gene lost 1 base, with 7 bases spanning the gap. Germline CDR1 reads MDHEN; CDR2 reads SYDVKM. CDR3 protein: CASSLLPKNTEAFF. CDR3 DNA: TGTGCCAGCAGTTTATTGCCGAAGAACACTGAAGCTTTCTTT.

The chain is built from TRBV5-5 and TRBJ2-2, with 7 bases identical to TRBD1. The V gene's germline CDR1 is SGHKS and CDR2 YYEKEE (reference sequence). The J segment lost 5 bases and the V segment lost 2 bases, leaving 3 bases of the junction unmatched. The CDR3 is 14 residues long. CDR3 protein: CASSLRGQTGELFF. CDR3 coding DNA: TGTGCCAGCAGCTTAAGGGGGCAGACCGGGGAGCTGTTTTTT.

The chain combines TRBV15 with TRBJ2-1; the D gene is possibly TRBD2 (6 bases). Germline V CDR1 and CDR2: LNHNV, YYDKDF (reference sequence). The CDR3 runs to 14 residues. The ends were cut back, 8 bases at V and 5 bases at J, with 16 bases in the middle. In DNA form, the CDR3 reads TGTGCCACCCAGCCCCCGGGGGACCACAATGAGCAGTTCTTC. Residues: CATQPPGDHNEQFF.

The chain couples TRBV18 to TRBJ2-7, with 9 bases fitting TRBD1. J was trimmed by 6 bases and V by 4 bases; bases with no gene match: 4. Germline loops: CDR1 KGHSH, CDR2 LQKENI. This CDR3 comprises 13 residues. CDR3 sequence (DNA): TGTGCCAGCTCACGTGGACAGGGGTTCGAGCAGTACGTC. Translated: CASSRGQGFEQYV.

This clone is medium-sized in the sample. The chain combines TRBV10-3 with TRBJ1-1; no clear D gene. Germline assignment: CDR1 ENHRY and CDR2 SYGVKD. V shed 2 bases and J shed 2 bases, with 9 bases lying between them. The CDR3 is made up of 14 amino acids. The DNA of the CDR3 is TGTGCCATCAGTGAGACAGTTTTCAACACTGAAGCTTTCTTT. Amino acid sequence: CAISETVFNTEAFF.

This clone was seen a handful of times. The rearrangement links TRBV9 to TRBJ1-5; D not certain. Trimming removed 0 bases from V and 3 bases from J, with 10 bases in between. The germline V gene encodes CDR1 SGDLS and CDR2 YYNGEE. CDR3 length: 15 amino acids. The chain's CDR3 is CASSVAGGDNQPQHF. The DNA for the CDR3 is TGTGCCAGCAGCGTAGCAGGCGGGGACAATCAGCCCCAGCATTTT.

This clone turned up a few times. The J gene is TRBJ2-1, the V gene TRBV28; TRBD2 matches at 9 bases. Germline V gene lookup returns CDR1 MDHEN and CDR2 SYDVKM. J was trimmed by 6 bases and V by 7 bases; bases with no gene match: 4. The CDR3 is made up of 13 amino acids. CDR3 loop: CASIYSGGNEQFF. The CDR3, as DNA: TGTGCCAGCATATATAGCGGGGGCAATGAGCAGTTCTTC.

This clone is deemed medium-sized. The J gene is TRBJ1-2, the V gene TRBV28; D is ambiguous. Trimming pared 3 bases from V and 4 bases from J, leaving 12 bases between. This CDR3 is built from 14 residues. Germline V gene lookup returns CDR1 MDHEN and CDR2 SYDVKM. In nucleotides, the CDR3 is TGTGCCAGCAGTTTGTCCACAGTCCCCTATGGCTACACCTTC. It encodes CASSLSTVPYGYTF.

J is TRBJ2-3 and V is TRBV7-3, with 11 bases aligning to TRBD2. Germline V gene sequence: CDR1 SGHTA, CDR2 FQGTGA. This CDR3 is built from 16 residues. The V gene end was trimmed by 2 bases and the J gene end by 5 bases; junction bases not matched to a gene: 6. CDR3 loop: CASSLVAGGPGDTQYF. In DNA, the CDR3 is TGTGCCAGCAGCTTAGTAGCGGGGGGGCCCGGAGATACGCAGTATTTT.